This TCR beta chain was sequenced during a study of blood T cell repertoires in COVID-19. The CDR3 totals 12 residues. Germline CDR1 reads SGHAT; CDR2 reads FQNNGV. V lost 1 base, J lost 7 bases, and 7 bases lay in between. TCRdb's copy holds only in-frame clones and misses some; the assay was immunoSEQ multiplex PCR. The sample carries about 280,000 clones, 70% to 90% recorded once. The chain links TRBV11-2 to TRBJ2-5, with D perhaps TRBD2 (5 bases). Sequencing used peripheral blood. This TCR came from a man aged 18 to 30 with active or convalescent COVID-19. The CDR3 protein is CASSLGEGTQYF. CDR3 bases: TGTGCCAGCAGCTTAGGAGAGGGGACCCAGTACTTC.